The clone carrying this T cell receptor (beta chain) has a handful of counts. Its specificity is unknown. The source of the sample is a study of vaccination and CD4 T cells after COVID-19. Cultured CD4+ T cell DNA was sequenced using the Oncomine TCR Beta short-read assay. In this case, cultured CD4+ T cells provided the extracted genomic DNA. TCRdb processed the PCR reads anew with MiXCR; each CDR3 protein has one entry. The sample holds some 10,000 distinct CDR3 sequences, less than 45% seen once. The treatment is: roughly 11-day PBMC culture with coronavirus spike peptide pools or control peptides (ViraFEST assay). It was before the COVID-19 pandemic (2011-2018) that the unexposed donor's CD4+ T cells were collected. Study-level points and caveats: Convalescent patients had 304 of 307 vaccine-specific clones showing spike mono-reactivity.

The sequence was collected from a human donor in good health. The sequencing input was CD4+ T cells from blood, cultured in vitro.

CDR3 sequence reads: CASKAATNTGELFF. CDR3 nucleotide sequence: TGTGCCAGCAAGGCAGCGACCAACACCGGGGAGCTGTTTTTT. J is TRBJ2-2 and V is TRBV11-3; D is unclear. Germline V lookup: CDR1 SGHNT, CDR2 YENEEA. The length of the CDR3 is 14 residues. V gave up 7 bases and J gave up 2 bases, with 11 bases separating them.